This T cell receptor beta chain is from a study of response to subunit inactivated influenza vaccine. Whole-study findings and limits: Authors suggested each seasonal flu vaccination may recruit only limited numbers of new T cells.

CDR1 and CDR2 (germline): PRHDT, FYEKMQ (reference sequence). With 3 bases clipped from V and 4 bases from J, the junction kept 6 bases outside the gene matches. This CDR3 is built from 16 residues. On this clonotype itself: What it recognizes is unknown.

Each CDR3 protein is one row after TCRdb ran MiXCR on the RT-PCR reads. The sample shows hundreds of thousands of distinct CDR3 sequences, around 13% of them seen only once. The sequence was obtained from a man aged 50 to 59 who received an inactivated influenza vaccine. The J gene is TRBJ2-3, the V gene TRBV13; 11 nucleotides align to TRBD2. The sample consisted of PBMCs from blood, taken roughly 46 days after vaccination. The CDR3 loop is CASSFPTSGRSDTQYF. CDR3 coding DNA: TGTGCCAGCAGCTTCCCAACTAGCGGGAGATCAGATACGCAGTATTTT.